This TCR beta chain was sequenced for a study of shared clonotypes between healthy human individuals (dated by TCRdb to 2020 to 2021). With respect to the entire study: Two women and three men aged 18 to 49 years were included in the cohort. The study deeply sequenced blood TCR repertoires of about 5 healthy adults to estimate repertoire size and the extent of clonotype sharing between individuals. For each donor, CD4 naive and CD4 memory were each run on three plates, CD8 naive on two plates, and CD8 memory on one plate. To increase sequencing depth and limit assay-specific biases, different laboratories used diverse techniques to prepare libraries and sequence TCR repertoires. Between about 0.85 and 9.5 billion PBMCs per donor were obtained by leukapheresis. What the research found in general, with its limitations: Pairwise subsampling led to the expectation that sequencing depth would affect the degree of clonotype sharing among donors. Sampling was restricted to blood, and TCR repertoires in tissues likely differ from the TCR repertoires found in blood. Clonotypes shared by all four sorted-subset donors showed higher generation probabilities than non-shared clonotypes. Naive subsets generally had larger estimated clonotype richness than memory subsets did. The genetic and exposure-history diversity represented was limited by the small number of donors. Even with the large sequencing depth, rarefaction of the sorted-subset datasets indicated that sequencing was incomplete. Across a handful of donors, about 4.5% of naive CD4, roughly 3.5% of naive CD8, 2.3% of memory CD4, and approximately 0.4% of memory CD8 clonotypes were shared.

Regarding this clone: Its antigen specificity is not known. No base quality information exists; no much larger clone differs at one position.

The donors were healthy, HIV-negative adults with no recently reported acute infections or vaccinations. Every donor was a Caucasian adult living in Nashville, Tennessee, USA. CD8 memory samples combined magnetically selected CD45RO+ cells with CCR7-negative CD45RA+ effector memory (TemRA) cells. Blood was collected by leukapheresis, and PBMCs were isolated by Ficoll-Histopaque density gradient centrifugation and then cryopreserved in liquid nitrogen vapor phase. Analytical flow cytometry was used to check the purity and quantity of each magnetically sorted T cell population. Each sorted fraction had its genomic DNA isolated and then quantified by UV absorbance on a Nanodrop 2000c. Using the deep immunoSEQ assay, multiplex PCR amplified TCR CDR3 regions from genomic DNA. Genomic DNA extracted from each cell subset was distributed evenly over all wells of several immunoSEQ 96-well plates, and each plate served as one replicate. For sorted subsets, each replicate PCR was loaded with around 200 ng genomic DNA, equivalent to 30,000 or so T cell genomes. Purified libraries were quantified with a Qubit 3.0 fluorometer, sized on a Bioanalyzer 2100, and re-quantified with the KAPA Library Quantification kit. Every immunoSEQ 96-well plate was sequenced on a separate single-read 150-cycle Illumina NextSeq 550 flow cell. Per the authors' processing: The immunoSEQ output contained only junctional sequences without quality scores, so filtering could not match that applied to full-length reads. Sequences were annotated with PyIR, a Python wrapper for IgBLAST v1.9, using IMGT germline references to assign V/J genes and CDR3. Reads were filtered out if the reads had weak V/J assignments (E-value above 1e-6), no CDR3, stop codons, out-of-frame junctions, or ambiguous translated residues. V3J clonotypes were defined as sequences sharing the same inferred V gene, J gene, and CDR3 amino acid sequence. Percentage overlap between repertoires was calculated by dividing the number of shared unique clonotypes by the size of the smaller repertoire. Richness of each repertoire was evaluated using RTK rarefaction, the Chao1 estimator, and Recon v2.1 estimates of unobserved clonotypes. Generation probabilities for all TCRbeta clonotypes obtained by the gDNA method from four donors were computed using OLGA. As stored in TCRdb, this immuneACCESS dataset retains in-frame rearrangements with V and J assigned. A fraction of the clones does not appear; measured against another copy, unresolved V genes explain less than half of the discrepancy, and the remainder lacks a known reason. The V and J calls and the clone size are those of that table, but D and trimming were determined from the DNA. The sample records 650,000 to 700,000 clones, about 90% of which are singletons. The ten largest make up roughly 36% of the sample.

Sequenced material: memory CD8+ T cells from PBMCs. Per the publication, the cell subset or site label means: CD45RO+ cells pooled with CCR7-negative TemRA cells. The clonotype comes from a man between 18 and 29 years old in good health. Some clones in this sample may be carry-over from other donors' samples.

The CDR3 here reads CASSPGLPGMNTEAFF. Here is the DNA: TGTGCCAGCAGCCCCGGTCTCCCTGGGATGAACACTGAAGCTTTCTTT. This chain is built from TRBV4-2 and TRBJ1-1, with the D gene not clear enough to name. The CDR3 holds 16 amino acids from the cysteine to the phenylalanine. Only the CDR3 portion is preserved as DNA: 48 bases, with reading frame beginning at the first base. From the germline V gene, CDR1 is LGHNA and CDR2 is YNFKEQ. The junction shows trimming of 4 bases on V and 0 bases on J, plus 15 bases between the germline ends.